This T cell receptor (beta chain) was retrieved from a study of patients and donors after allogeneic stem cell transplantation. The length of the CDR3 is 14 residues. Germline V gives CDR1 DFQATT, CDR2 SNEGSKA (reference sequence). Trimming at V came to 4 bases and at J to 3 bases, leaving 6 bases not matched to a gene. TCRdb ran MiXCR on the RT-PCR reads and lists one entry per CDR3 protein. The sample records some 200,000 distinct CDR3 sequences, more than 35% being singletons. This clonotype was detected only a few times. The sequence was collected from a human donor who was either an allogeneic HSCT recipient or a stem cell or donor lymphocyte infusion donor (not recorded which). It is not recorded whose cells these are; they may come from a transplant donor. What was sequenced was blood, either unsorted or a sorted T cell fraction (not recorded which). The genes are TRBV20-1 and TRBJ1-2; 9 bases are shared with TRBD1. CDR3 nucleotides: TGCAGTGCTACACAGGGGGCACGGGACTATGGCTACACCTTC. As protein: CSATQGARDYGYTF.